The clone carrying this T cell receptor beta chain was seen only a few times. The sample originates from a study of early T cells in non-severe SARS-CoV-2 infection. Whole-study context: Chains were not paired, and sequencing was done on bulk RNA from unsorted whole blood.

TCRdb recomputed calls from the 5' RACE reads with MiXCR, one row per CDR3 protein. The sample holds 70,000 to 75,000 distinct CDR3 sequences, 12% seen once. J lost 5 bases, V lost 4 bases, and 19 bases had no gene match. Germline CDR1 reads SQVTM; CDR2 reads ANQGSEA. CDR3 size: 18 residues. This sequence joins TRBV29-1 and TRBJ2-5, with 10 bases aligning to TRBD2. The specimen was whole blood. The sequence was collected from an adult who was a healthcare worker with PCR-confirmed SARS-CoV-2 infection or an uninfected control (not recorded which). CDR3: CSVAALRQSGRGRETQYF. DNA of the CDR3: TGCAGCGTTGCGGCCCTCCGGCAGAGCGGGAGGGGTAGGGAGACCCAGTACTTC.